One sample yielded the 13 T cell receptor beta chains listed below, sequenced in a study of response to subunit inactivated influenza vaccine. TCRdb re-called the RT-PCR reads with MiXCR, one entry per CDR3 protein. This table holds roughly 620,000 distinct CDR3 sequences, around 10% found once. The sample was also linked to a second study, of T cells expressing NK-cell markers. That report notes: Scientists made TCR beta cDNA using 5'RACE template switching with UMIs.

Sequenced here: PBMCs from blood, sampled on the day of vaccination. Receptors originate from a man between 50 and 59 years old who received an inactivated influenza vaccine.

The chain employs TRBV6-5 and TRBJ1-5; the D is unclear. The germline V gene has CDR1 MNHEY and CDR2 SVGAGI. Between the trimmed V and J ends, which lost 2 bases and 1 base, there was a span of 9 bases. CDR3 length equals 15 residues. The CDR3 reads CASSYGFESNQPQHF. In DNA form, the CDR3 reads TGTGCCAGCAGTTACGGGTTTGAGAGCAATCAGCCCCAGCATTTT.

This clonotype was counted between two and nine times. The V and J genes are TRBV7-9 and TRBJ2-7; D may correspond to TRBD1 or TRBD2 (5 bases each). Germline V CDR1 and CDR2: SEHNR, FQNEAQ (reference sequence). The CDR3 extends over 16 amino acids. V shed 4 bases and J shed 3 bases, with 19 bases lying between them. CDR3 nucleotide sequence: TGTGCCAGCAGCTCGAACTCAGGGACGTCTCTCTACGAGCAGTACTTC. As protein: CASSSNSGTSLYEQYF. Full variable domain (outside the CDR3, taken from reference TRBV7-9 and TRBJ2-7): DTGVSQNPRHKITKRGQNVTFRCDPISEHNRLYWYRQTLGQGPEFLTYFQNEAQLEKSRLLSDRFSAERPKGSFSTLEIQRTEQGDSAMYLCASSSNSGTSLYEQYFGPGTRLTVT.

This clonotype was observed a handful of times. J is TRBJ2-7 and V is TRBV7-2, with 12 bases fitting TRBD2. CDR3 length: 17 residues. Germline assignment: CDR1 SGHTA and CDR2 FQGNSA. The V segment lost 4 bases and the J segment 0 bases; nucleotides outside the gene matches: 7. This chain's CDR3 is CASSSALAGGSSYEQYF. In DNA form, the CDR3 reads TGTGCCAGCAGCTCGGCACTAGCGGGGGGAAGCTCCTACGAGCAGTACTTC.

This clonotype was detected only a few times. The V gene is TRBV7-2, the J gene TRBJ1-6; TRBD1 might be the D (5 bases). Trimming cost V 5 bases and J 4 bases, with 6 bases left between them. This CDR3 has 13 residues. The germline V gene has CDR1 SGHTA and CDR2 FQGNSA. CDR3 sequence reads: CASSRQYNSPLHF. As DNA, the CDR3 is TGTGCCAGCAGCAGACAGTATAATTCACCCCTCCACTTT.

This clonotype was observed a few times. The V and J genes are TRBV12-3 or TRBV12-4 and TRBJ2-4, with D possibly TRBD1 on 8 matching bases. This CDR3 spans 16 amino acids. Trimming pared 6 bases from V and 9 bases from J, leaving 24 bases between. Written as DNA, the CDR3 is TGTGCCAGCAGCCTACGGGGGGCAGGGGGCGGTGGCATTCAGTACTTC. Amino acid sequence: CASSLRGAGGGGIQYF.

This chain joins TRBV5-8 and TRBJ2-3, with 9 bases matching TRBD1. Germline values: CDR1 SGHTS, CDR2 YDEGEE. Trimming took 4 bases from V and 3 from J; bases not matched to a gene: 9. The CDR3 contains 16 residues. The CDR3 is CASSPGQGTQTDTQYF. The DNA of the CDR3 is TGTGCCAGCAGCCCCGGACAGGGGACTCAGACAGATACGCAGTATTTT.

The chain joins TRBV5-1 to TRBJ2-2; a possible D gene is TRBD1 (6 bases). Deletions cut 2 bases from V and 7 bases from J, with 12 bases between. The germline CDR1 and CDR2 sequences are SGHRS and YFSETQ. This CDR3 comprises 14 residues. The CDR3 DNA reads TGCGCCAGCAGCTTTTTGGGGGACATCGGGGAGCTGTTTTTT. Its protein product is CASSFLGDIGELFF. The whole variable domain, remainder taken from reference TRBV5-1 and TRBJ2-2, is KAGVTQTPRYLIKTRGQQVTLSCSPISGHRSVSWYQQTPGQGLQFLFEYFSETQRNKGNFPGRFSGRQFSNSRSEMNVSTLELGDSALYLCASSFLGDIGELFFGEGSRLTVL.

This clonotype was found a few times. The V call is TRBV7-2, the J call TRBJ2-1; D might be TRBD2 (6 bases). Per the germline V gene, CDR1 is SGHTA and CDR2 is FQGNSA. Deletions cut 7 bases from V and 5 bases from J, with 15 bases between. This CDR3 has 14 residues. The CDR3 region is CASKAGGADNEQFF. The CDR3 DNA follows: TGTGCCAGCAAAGCGGGCGGGGCGGACAATGAGCAGTTCTTC.

In its sample, this clonotype was seen many times. The chain has TRBV5-1 and TRBJ1-1, with TRBD1 as a possible D gene (6 bases). V was cut by 1 base and J by 1 base, with 8 bases left in between. The CDR3 loop spans 14 amino acids. The germline gives CDR1 SGHRS, CDR2 YFSETQ. The CDR3: CASSLRTENTEAFF. In nucleotides, the CDR3 is TGCGCCAGCAGCTTGAGGACAGAGAACACTGAAGCTTTCTTT.

The chain couples TRBV3-1 to TRBJ2-3, with D tentatively TRBD2 (5 bases). The CDR3 extends over 16 amino acids. Germline values: CDR1 LGHDT, CDR2 YNNKEL (reference sequence). Trimming removed 4 bases at V and 4 bases at J, with 18 bases between. The CDR3 nucleotides read TGTGCCAGCAGCCCAACCCGCGGGTCTTGGGCAGATACGCAGTATTTT. It yields the protein CASSPTRGSWADTQYF.

The table lists this clonotype with many counts. The CDR3 region is CASSPLIVGGGSGRQETQYF. In DNA form, the CDR3 reads TGTGCCAGCTCACCGCTCATCGTGGGGGGAGGAAGCGGGCGTCAAGAGACCCAGTACTTC. The genes are TRBV18 and TRBJ2-5; D is possibly TRBD2 (6 bases). The CDR3 totals 20 residues. Germline V gene data show CDR1 as KGHSH and CDR2 as LQKENI. V lost 3 bases to trimming and J lost 2 bases, with 28 bases between them.

The chain combines TRBV5-6 with TRBJ1-1; a possible D gene is TRBD1 (5 bases). CDR3 length equals 15 residues. The germline V gene encodes CDR1 SGHDT and CDR2 YYEEEE. V lost 9 bases and J 7 bases, leaving 25 bases between the germline ends. The CDR3 DNA sequence: TGTGCCACCCATGGAGGCCGGAGGGGCGAAGTTGAAGCTTTCTTT. This translates into CATHGGRRGEVEAFF.

This clonotype was recorded a few times. The chain links TRBV5-1 to TRBJ2-7, with unresolved D. The V and J ends lost 0 bases and 3 bases respectively, with 10 bases between them. The CDR3 has 14 amino acids. Germline V gene lookup returns CDR1 SGHRS and CDR2 YFSETQ. The CDR3 region is CASSLAQDRYEQYF. The CDR3 coding sequence is TGCGCCAGCAGCTTGGCGCAGGACCGCTACGAGCAGTACTTC.